A single sample gave rise to the 30 T cell receptor beta chains below, sequenced in a study of T cells after yellow fever vaccination (dated by TCRdb to the late 2010s). In the paper's terms, the treatment or condition label means: live attenuated yellow fever vaccine strain. Library construction relied on 5' RACE. The data were produced on an Illumina HiSeq 2500. TCRdb cleaned the public reads at Q25 with fastp, built clones with MiXCR and kept in-frame beta chains. One record per CDR3 amino acid sequence lists the most common genes and DNA. The sample table shows over 150,000 distinct CDR3 sequences, and about 6.2% are seen once. Roughly 3% of the sample is taken by the ten largest. Specimen: CD4+ T cells sorted from PBMCs, collected on the day of the first yellow fever vaccination. Source of these receptors: a man in his late teens or twenties who received the YFV17D yellow fever vaccine.

This clonotype occurred many times. The chain carries TRBV11-2 and TRBJ2-3, with 9 bases aligning to TRBD2. This CDR3 region has 16 residues. V shed 5 bases, J shed 4 bases, and the junction held 10 bases outside the gene matches. CDR1 and CDR2 from the germline V gene are SGHAT and FQNNGV. The CDR3 region is CASSQLRGGLSDTQYF. The DNA for the CDR3 is TGTGCCAGCAGCCAGCTGCGGGGGGGCCTCTCAGATACGCAGTATTTT.

This clonotype was counted between two and nine times. The rearrangement uses TRBV7-2 and TRBJ2-7; the D is unclear. V lost 7 bases to trimming and J lost 7 bases, with 17 bases between them. Germline V gene sequence: CDR1 SGHTA, CDR2 FQGNSA. This CDR3 is 13 amino acids long. The CDR3: CASTRYVAKEQYF. The CDR3 coding sequence is TGTGCCAGCACCAGATACGTCGCTAAGGAGCAGTACTTC.

At least ten counts were recorded for this clonotype. This chain links TRBV5-1 with TRBJ1-6; 9 positions agree with TRBD1. With V trimmed by 3 bases and J by 7 bases, 11 bases remained unmatched. The CDR3 has 17 amino acids. Germline CDR1 is SGHRS and CDR2 is YFSETQ. The CDR3 region has the DNA TGCGCCAGCAGCTCCACCGGGACAGGGTCATGGAATTCACCCCTCCACTTT. Amino acids: CASSSTGTGSWNSPLHF.

This clonotype was recorded many times. The chain joins TRBV7-9 to TRBJ2-2; D gene uncertain. The CDR3 sequence is 13 residues long. Germline V gives CDR1 SEHNR, CDR2 FQNEAQ (reference sequence). Trimming shortened V by 5 bases and J by 6 bases, and 10 bases separated the two germline ends. CDR3 in DNA: TGTGCCAGCAGCCAAGGGCGGCCCGGGGAGCTGTTTTTT. It yields the protein CASSQGRPGELFF.

This clonotype has ten or more counts. This chain uses TRBV7-9 with TRBJ1-1, with a weak D call TRBD1 (5 bases). Germline CDR1 and CDR2: SEHNR and FQNEAQ (reference sequence). Trimming cost V 2 bases and J 2 bases, with 18 bases left between them. This CDR3 has 17 residues. CDR3 sequence (DNA): TGTGCCAGCAGCTTAAGGAGGAGTGGGGCAGCTAACACTGAAGCTTTCTTT. Translated: CASSLRRSGAANTEAFF. Full variable domain (missing parts from reference TRBV7-9 and TRBJ1-1): DTGVSQNPRHKITKRGQNVTFRCDPISEHNRLYWYRQTLGQGPEFLTYFQNEAQLEKSRLLSDRFSAERPKGSFSTLEIQRTEQGDSAMYLCASSLRRSGAANTEAFFGQGTRLTVV.

This clonotype was seen repeatedly, ten times or more. The chain links TRBV7-2 to TRBJ2-1; no clear D gene. CDR1 is SGHTA, CDR2 FQGNSA, per germline. Between the trimmed V and J ends, which lost 2 bases and 6 bases, there was a span of 8 bases. The CDR3 is 13 residues long. The CDR3 loop reads CASSLKGGNEQFF. Written as DNA, the CDR3 is TGTGCCAGCAGCTTAAAAGGCGGCAATGAGCAGTTCTTC.

In this sample, this clonotype turned up many times. The rearrangement joins TRBV3-1 to TRBJ1-1; D is possibly TRBD1 (5 bases). CDR3 length: 11 amino acids. The germline V gene encodes CDR1 LGHDT and CDR2 YNNKEL (reference sequence). V shed 3 bases and J shed 7 bases, with 6 bases lying between them. The CDR3 DNA reads TGTGCCAGCAGCCAGGGACGTGAAGCTTTCTTT. Its protein product is CASSQGREAFF. The full variable domain, completed using reference TRBV3-1 and TRBJ1-1, is DTAVSQTPKYLVTQMGNDKSIKCEQNLGHDTMYWYKQDSKKFLKIMFSYNNKELIINETVPNRFSPKSPDKAHLNLHINSLELGDSAVYFCASSQGREAFFGQGTRLTVV.

At least ten counts were recorded for this clonotype. The chain is built from TRBV7-8 and TRBJ2-3, with D hard to call. The germline gives CDR1 SGHVS, CDR2 FQNEAQ. The CDR3 contains 14 residues. Trimming took off 5 bases at V and 6 bases at J, with 15 bases between the two ends. The DNA of the CDR3 is TGTGCCAGCAGCATCTCTAGAATTGTCGATACGCAGTATTTT. This sequence encodes CASSISRIVDTQYF.

Many counts were recorded for this clonotype. This chain uses TRBV5-1 with TRBJ1-6; the D gene is possibly TRBD1 (6 bases). This CDR3 is built from 15 residues. The germline V gene has CDR1 SGHRS and CDR2 YFSETQ. The germline V and J ends were trimmed by 4 bases and 10 bases, with 18 bases remaining between them. This chain's CDR3 is CASSPQGLGQSPLHF. For the CDR3, the DNA is TGCGCCAGCAGCCCACAGGGCCTGGGACAATCACCCCTCCACTTT.

V gene TRBV24-1 combines with J gene TRBJ1-1, with D perhaps TRBD1 (5 bases). CDR1 is KGHDR and CDR2 is SFDVKD in the germline V gene. V lost 1 base, J lost 4 bases, and 6 bases lay in between. The CDR3 length is 13 residues. Here the CDR3 DNA reads TGTGCCACCAGTGATTTTGGGGGCACTGAAGCTTTCTTT. This sequence encodes CATSDFGGTEAFF.

This rearrangement joins TRBV5-8 to TRBJ2-3; 9 bases are a match to TRBD2. This CDR3 has 15 residues. V was clipped by 7 bases and J by 1 base; unmatched bases: 7. The germline gives CDR1 SGHTS, CDR2 YDEGEE. In DNA, the CDR3 is TGTGCCAGCGGCCCTGCGGGGGGGCGCACAGATACGCAGTATTTT. Its translation: CASGPAGGRTDTQYF.

This clonotype has a handful of counts. The V gene is TRBV11-2, the J gene TRBJ2-5, with D possibly being TRBD1 (6 bases). The CDR3 runs to 16 residues. Germline V gene sequence: CDR1 SGHAT, CDR2 FQNNGV. V was pared by 5 bases and J by 0 bases, with 16 bases between. This CDR3 is CASSLRQDVYQETQYF. The CDR3, as DNA: TGTGCCAGCAGCCTTCGACAGGACGTGTACCAAGAGACCCAGTACTTC.

This clonotype was seen repeatedly, ten times or more. The V call is TRBV15, the J call TRBJ2-3, with D unresolved. Trimming removed 0 bases at V and 1 base at J, with 5 bases between. The CDR3 is 14 residues long. Germline assignment: CDR1 LNHNV and CDR2 YYDKDF (reference sequence). The CDR3 nucleotides are TGTGCCACCAGCAGAGATCCTGGCACAGATACGCAGTATTTT. This translates into CATSRDPGTDTQYF.

V is TRBV18 and J is TRBJ2-5; D is uncertain. The CDR3 length is 11 residues. CDR1 is KGHSH and CDR2 is LQKENI in the germline V gene. Trimming took 5 bases from V and 5 from J, leaving 6 bases between them. The CDR3 DNA is TGTGCCAGCTCAAAGGCGGAGACCCAGTACTTC. This sequence encodes CASSKAETQYF.

The chain combines TRBV20-1 with TRBJ2-3; 8 bases align to TRBD1. This CDR3 has 15 amino acids. CDR1 is DFQATT and CDR2 is SNEGSKA in the germline V gene (reference sequence). Trimming at V came to 1 base and at J to 3 bases, leaving 6 bases not matched to a gene. CDR3 loop: CSARGDRGGTDTQYF. The CDR3 DNA is TGCAGTGCTAGAGGCGACAGGGGAGGAACAGATACGCAGTATTTT.

Many counts were recorded for this clonotype. CDR3 coding DNA: TGTGCCAGCAGCTTAGGTCGTAGGGAGACCCAGTACTTC. Translated, it gives CASSLGRRETQYF. The chain couples TRBV5-5 to TRBJ2-5, with unresolved D. This CDR3 contains 13 residues. Germline-derived CDR1 and CDR2 are SGHKS and YYEKEE (reference sequence). The V end lost 2 bases, the J end lost 5 bases, and 10 bases lay between the germline ends.

V usage is TRBV5-5 and J usage is TRBJ1-2; 8 bases align to TRBD1. This CDR3 has 14 residues. Per the germline V gene, CDR1 is SGHKS and CDR2 is YYEKEE (reference sequence). V lost 4 bases and J lost 2; bases outside the gene matches: 4. CDR3 sequence reads: CASSPTGGNYGYTF. In DNA form, the CDR3 reads TGTGCCAGCAGCCCTACAGGGGGAAACTATGGCTACACCTTC.

The chain links TRBV12-3 or TRBV12-4 to TRBJ1-4; possibly TRBD1 for D (6 bases). This CDR3 is built from 15 residues. The V and J ends lost 6 bases and 2 bases respectively, with 13 bases between them. The CDR3 bases are TGTGCCAGCAGGCTGGGGGGCGCGACTAATGAAAAACTGTTTTTT. This encodes CASRLGGATNEKLFF.

This clonotype occurred many times. The genes are TRBV7-2 and TRBJ1-5; D gene unclear. The germline gives CDR1 SGHTA, CDR2 FQGNSA. The CDR3 runs to 12 residues. V dropped 5 bases and J dropped 8 bases, with 10 bases sitting between them. This chain's CDR3 is CASSPPREPQHF. The CDR3 DNA reads TGTGCCAGCAGCCCTCCTCGCGAGCCCCAGCATTTT.

This clonotype has just a few counts. V usage is TRBV30 and J usage is TRBJ2-2; D remains ambiguous. CDR3 length: 15 amino acids. Trimming pared 0 bases from V and 4 bases from J, leaving 12 bases between. CDR1 is GTSNPN and CDR2 is SVGIG in the germline V gene (reference sequence). The CDR3 coding sequence is TGTGCCTGGAGTGTAGCCCCCGGAGTCACCGGGGAGCTGTTTTTT. This gives the protein CAWSVAPGVTGELFF.

This clonotype has only a few counts. The chain recombines TRBV6-5 with TRBJ1-5, with unresolved D. Germline CDR1 MNHEY, CDR2 SVGAGI. V was clipped by 2 bases and J by 2 bases, with 10 bases between them. This CDR3 region has 15 residues. CDR3 protein: CASSYREMGNQPQHF. The CDR3 DNA reads as TGTGCCAGCAGTTACCGGGAGATGGGCAATCAGCCCCAGCATTTT.

The chain joins TRBV4-2 to TRBJ2-3; no clear D gene. The CDR3 is made up of 15 amino acids. Germline CDR1 LGHNA, CDR2 YNFKEQ. The ends were cut back, 4 bases at V and 1 base at J, with 12 bases in the middle. CDR3 DNA sequence: TGTGCCAGCAGCCCCGGGCTCATCTGCACAGATACGCAGTATTTT. Translated: CASSPGLICTDTQYF.

The sample holds a few counts of this clonotype. This chain uses TRBV7-3 with TRBJ2-7, with D perhaps matching TRBD1 (6 bases). Between the trimmed V and J ends, which lost 5 bases and 5 bases, there was a span of 22 bases. The germline V gene has CDR1 SGHTA and CDR2 FQGTGA. The CDR3 consists of 16 residues. The CDR3 DNA reads as TGTGCCAGCAGCGCAGGTGGGGGCGTATTAGAGAACGAGCAGTACTTC. This encodes CASSAGGGVLENEQYF.

The gene calls are TRBV7-2 and TRBJ2-3; 9 bases align to TRBD1. The CDR3 loop spans 15 amino acids. CDR1 SGHTA and CDR2 FQGNSA come from the germline V gene. V shed 2 bases and J 1 base; nucleotides not matched to a gene: 1. Here the CDR3 DNA reads TGTGCCAGCAGCTTACGGACAGGGGGCACAGATACGCAGTATTTT. Encoded protein: CASSLRTGGTDTQYF.

This clonotype was observed many times. The chain has TRBV20-1 and TRBJ1-1, with D possibly TRBD1 on 5 matching bases. This CDR3 comprises 14 residues. Germline V gives CDR1 DFQATT, CDR2 SNEGSKA (reference sequence). Trimming removed 5 bases from V and 4 bases from J, with 17 bases in between. DNA for the CDR3: TGCAGTGCTTCGAGCCACGGGGGGGGCACTGAAGCTTTCTTT. Encoded protein: CSASSHGGGTEAFF.

This clonotype has a handful of counts. This chain connects TRBV13 to TRBJ1-1; tentatively, D is TRBD1 (5 bases). Trimming pared 2 bases from V and 1 base from J, leaving 32 bases between. Germline CDR1 reads PRHDT; CDR2 reads FYEKMQ (reference sequence). The CDR3 extends over 22 amino acids. The CDR3 loop reads CASSLFVGHSRRGFKSNTEAFF. The CDR3 bases are TGTGCCAGCAGCTTATTTGTGGGGCATAGCCGGCGGGGTTTTAAATCGAACACTGAAGCTTTCTTT.

This chain connects TRBV5-1 to TRBJ1-4, with TRBD1 matching 9 bases. The CDR3 length is 16 residues. Germline V gives CDR1 SGHRS, CDR2 YFSETQ. With V trimmed by 3 bases and J by 7 bases, 10 bases remained unmatched. CDR3 in amino acids: CASSSSGTGIGEKLFF. The CDR3 nucleotides read TGCGCCAGCAGCTCGTCCGGGACAGGGATCGGTGAAAAACTGTTTTTT.

This clonotype was recorded many times. This rearrangement joins TRBV5-1 to TRBJ1-2; 8 bases align to TRBD1. V was clipped by 6 bases and J by 0 bases; unmatched bases: 13. This CDR3 contains 17 residues. Germline assignment: CDR1 SGHRS and CDR2 YFSETQ. The CDR3 region has the DNA TGCGCCAGCACCAGGGGTGGGACAGGAGAAGCTAACTATGGCTACACCTTC. Encoded protein: CASTRGGTGEANYGYTF.

This clonotype was seen a handful of times. The genes are TRBV19 and TRBJ1-1, with D perhaps matching TRBD1 (5 bases). Germline-derived CDR1 and CDR2 are LNHDA and SQIVND (reference sequence). V was clipped by 1 base and J by 3 bases, with 6 bases between them. The CDR3 is made up of 13 amino acids. CDR3 loop: CASSIAGHTEAFF. In DNA form, the CDR3 reads TGTGCCAGTAGTATAGCGGGGCACACTGAAGCTTTCTTT.

The sample holds many counts of this clonotype. V is TRBV4-3 and J is TRBJ1-3, with D possibly matching TRBD1 (5 bases). This CDR3 is 13 amino acids long. Germline loops: CDR1 LGHNA, CDR2 YSLEER. V lost 8 bases, J lost 3 bases, and 11 bases lay in between. CDR3 bases: TGCGCCAGCCTCCGGAGGGGTGGAAACACCATATATTTT. This sequence encodes CASLRRGGNTIYF.